The 29 T cell receptor beta chains in this list originate from one sample, sequenced in a study of human T cells and chemical hapten exposure (dated by TCRdb to about 2021). The intended sense of this specimen's time point label: patch test 2, 6 weeks after DPC sensitization. Taken with the paper, the label for treatment or condition translates to: therapeutic diphenylcyclopropenone sensitization with weekly scalp DPC. The library relied on RACE. The sequencer listed for this sample is NextSeq 500. Using fastp at Q25 and MiXCR, TCRdb reprocessed the public reads and kept productive beta chains. Each entry is one CDR3 protein sequence, shown with its most common DNA and genes. The sample includes 90,000 to 110,000 distinct CDR3 sequences, with 9% to 9.5% observed a single time. Together, the top ten hold approximately 3% of the sample. Sequenced material: whole blood, taken in connection with sensitization to the hapten diphenylcyclopropenone (DPC). These receptors were obtained from a woman between 40 and 50 years old with alopecia areata. Some clones in this sample may be carry-over from other donors' samples.

This clonotype has more than one count but fewer than ten. The chain carries TRBV29-1 and TRBJ1-2; D call uncertain. Trimming removed 3 bases at V and 5 bases at J, with 13 bases between. CDR3 length: 13 amino acids. Germline values: CDR1 SQVTM, CDR2 ANQGSEA. The CDR3 DNA is TGCAGCGTTGAGCGCACTTTAACGTATGGCTACACCTTC. Residues: CSVERTLTYGYTF.

This rearrangement joins TRBV7-2 to TRBJ2-1; 7 bases align to TRBD1. The CDR3 consists of 15 residues. Trimming at V came to 4 bases and at J to 3 bases, leaving 6 bases not matched to a gene. CDR1 and CDR2 (germline): SGHTA, FQGNSA. The CDR3 DNA follows: TGTGCCAGCAGCTACGGGACAGTGCTCTACAATGAGCAGTTCTTC. This gives the protein CASSYGTVLYNEQFF.

The sample holds a few counts of this clonotype. The gene calls are TRBV10-3 and TRBJ2-3; 9 bases map to TRBD1. CDR1 and CDR2 from the germline V gene are ENHRY and SYGVKD. The trim removed 6 bases at V and 1 base at J, leaving 8 bases unmatched. This CDR3 spans 16 amino acids. The CDR3 DNA follows: TGTGCCATCAGCTCCTTGGGGGACAGGGGCACAGATACGCAGTATTTT. It translates to CAISSLGDRGTDTQYF.

This clonotype appeared many times. The chain employs TRBV27 and TRBJ2-7; D may match TRBD1 or TRBD2 (5 bases each). Germline V CDR1 and CDR2: MNHEY, SMNVEV (reference sequence). The CDR3 contains 14 residues. V lost 5 bases and J lost 3, with 14 bases in between. The CDR3 sequence: CASSPRGGSYEQYF. CDR3 sequence (DNA): TGTGCCAGCAGTCCGAGGGGTGGTAGCTACGAGCAGTACTTC.

This clonotype was counted a few times. The chain links TRBV6-5 to TRBJ1-2; TRBD1 is a possible D gene (6 bases). The germline V gene has CDR1 MNHEY and CDR2 SVGAGI. This CDR3 comprises 13 residues. Trimming left V 4 bases short and J 6 bases short, with 12 bases between. DNA of the CDR3: TGTGCCAGCAGTTCGAGGGGGGGCGATGGCTACACCTTC. Its protein product is CASSSRGGDGYTF.

The chain couples TRBV20-1 to TRBJ1-2, with 9 bases aligning to TRBD1. This CDR3 spans 12 amino acids. Germline V gene sequence: CDR1 DFQATT, CDR2 SNEGSKA (reference sequence). CDR3 residues: CNFGQGNYGYTF. The CDR3 region has the DNA TGCAATTTCGGACAGGGGAACTATGGCTACACCTTC.

This clonotype was counted ten times or more. V usage is TRBV30 and J usage is TRBJ2-1; the match to TRBD1 covers 8 bases. The trim removed 0 bases at V and 8 bases at J, leaving 15 bases unmatched. The CDR3 sequence is 17 residues long. Looked up from germline, CDR1 is GTSNPN and CDR2 is SVGIG (reference sequence). This CDR3 reads CAWSVGDSGQGSHEQFF. Written as DNA, the CDR3 is TGTGCCTGGAGTGTAGGGGATTCCGGACAGGGAAGCCATGAGCAGTTCTTC.

This clonotype has at least ten counts. The V and J genes are TRBV29-1 and TRBJ1-2; no reliable D call. Germline loops: CDR1 SQVTM, CDR2 ANQGSEA. The CDR3 runs to 11 residues. Trimming shortened V by 4 bases and J by 7 bases, and 10 bases separated the two germline ends. DNA of the CDR3: TGCAGCGTTGTAGGGCAGCCTGGCTACACCTTC. Its translation is CSVVGQPGYTF.

The J gene is TRBJ2-2, the V gene TRBV6-6, with 10 bases matching TRBD1. The germline V gene encodes CDR1 MNHNY and CDR2 SVGAGI (reference sequence). The CDR3 covers 14 residues. V shed 5 bases, J shed 7 bases, and the junction held 4 bases outside the gene matches. CDR3 protein: CASSTTGGSGELFF. The CDR3 coding sequence is TGTGCCAGCAGTACGACAGGGGGCAGCGGGGAGCTGTTTTTT.

This clonotype was counted a few times. V and J are TRBV11-2 and TRBJ2-7, with D perhaps TRBD2 (5 bases). CDR1 is SGHAT, CDR2 FQNNGV, per germline. The V end lost 2 bases, the J end lost 5 bases, and 13 bases lay between the germline ends. The CDR3 consists of 14 residues. CDR3 protein: CASSLTRLGDEQYF. CDR3 in DNA: TGTGCCAGCAGCTTAACGAGGTTGGGAGACGAGCAGTACTTC.

The chain joins TRBV28 to TRBJ2-7; TRBD1 aligns across 7 bases. J was trimmed by 2 bases and V by 7 bases; bases with no gene match: 8. The CDR3 runs to 14 residues. Germline values: CDR1 MDHEN, CDR2 SYDVKM. The CDR3 DNA sequence: TGTGCCAGCATCAAGACAGGGTCTACCTACGAGCAGTACTTC. Translated: CASIKTGSTYEQYF.

This clonotype was detected many times. This chain uses TRBV5-1 with TRBJ1-1, with 10 bases aligning to TRBD1. Germline trimming cut 0 bases from V and 9 bases from J; bases unmatched to any gene: 11. Germline V lookup: CDR1 SGHRS, CDR2 YFSETQ. This CDR3 contains 16 residues. The CDR3 DNA sequence: TGCGCCAGCAGCTTGGCCCCCGGGACAGGGGTGAGGCAAGCTTTCTTT. Protein: CASSLAPGTGVRQAFF.

This clonotype was found a few times. The CDR3 DNA follows: TGTGCCAGCAGGACAGTTCGCTCTGGAAACACCATATATTTT. The encoded protein is CASRTVRSGNTIYF. The gene calls are TRBV6-2 or TRBV6-3 and TRBJ1-3; a weak D match, TRBD1 (5 bases). Between the trimmed V and J ends, which lost 6 bases and 0 bases, there was a span of 9 bases. In germline, CDR1 is MNHEY, CDR2 SVGEGT. This CDR3 is 14 amino acids long.

Ten or more counts support this clonotype. The J gene is TRBJ1-2, the V gene TRBV12-3 or TRBV12-4; no clear D gene. The CDR3 runs to 11 residues. V was pared by 3 bases and J by 4 bases, with 3 bases between. The CDR3 loop reads CASSFRYGYTF. The CDR3 DNA is TGTGCCAGCAGTTTTCGCTATGGCTACACCTTC.

This clonotype came up a few times. The genes are TRBV3-1 and TRBJ1-2, with 8 positions matching TRBD1. There are 16 residues in the CDR3. The V and J ends lost 0 bases and 8 bases, in that order; junction bases with no gene match: 11. Germline V lookup: CDR1 LGHDT, CDR2 YNNKEL (reference sequence). CDR3 region: CASSQDRGQGARGYTF. CDR3 in DNA: TGTGCCAGCAGCCAAGATCGAGGGCAGGGGGCCCGCGGCTACACCTTC.

V is TRBV2 and J is TRBJ1-1; D not certain. The germline gives CDR1 SNHLY, CDR2 FYNNEI. The CDR3 covers 15 residues. Trimming stripped 0 bases from V and 8 bases from J, with 16 bases between. The CDR3 loop reads CASSEALIPGSEAFF. The DNA of the CDR3 is TGTGCCAGCAGTGAAGCGCTTATCCCGGGAAGCGAAGCTTTCTTT.

Worth noting for this clonotype: The junction and the germline gene differ at one end; a read error may be behind it. The genes are TRBV10-3 and TRBJ2-7; 9 bases align to TRBD1. Germline V gene sequence: CDR1 ENHRY, CDR2 SYGVKD. This CDR3 comprises 16 residues. CDR3: CAISVPGGTGPNEQYF. CDR3 sequence (DNA): TGTGCTATCAGTGTCCCCGGAGGGACAGGGCCCAACGAGCAGTACTTC.

With respect to this clonotype: Given a much more abundant clone one base away, this may be a read error. The chain has TRBV7-8 and TRBJ2-7, with 11 bases lining up with TRBD2. This CDR3 spans 16 amino acids. The V gene end was trimmed by 3 bases and the J gene end by 5 bases; junction bases not matched to a gene: 9. Germline assignment: CDR1 SGHVS and CDR2 FQNEAQ. The CDR3 spells CASSFLAGGRPNEQYF. CDR3 in DNA: TGTGCCAGCAGCTTCCTAGCGGGGGGCCGTCCCAACGAGCAGTACTTC. The full variable domain, its missing parts supplied by reference TRBV7-8 and TRBJ2-7, is GAGVSQSPRYKVAKRGQDVALRCDPISGHVSLFWYQQALGQGPEFLTYFQNEAQLDKSGLPSDRFFAERPEGSVSTLKIQRTQQEDSAVYLCASSFLAGGRPNEQYFGPGTRLTVT.

This clonotype was seen a few times. This chain uses TRBV9 with TRBJ2-2; TRBD1 matches at 8 bases. Germline V gives CDR1 SGDLS, CDR2 YYNGEE. V shed 3 bases and J 2 bases; nucleotides not matched to a gene: 9. This CDR3 has 17 amino acids. CDR3 bases: TGTGCCAGCAGCGCCTCCCAGACAGGGGACAACACCGGGGAGCTGTTTTTT. Translating gives CASSASQTGDNTGELFF.

This clonotype was observed at least ten times. This chain joins TRBV5-1 and TRBJ2-1; tentatively, D is TRBD1 or TRBD2 (5 bases each). The ends were cut back, 0 bases at V and 6 bases at J, with 10 bases in the middle. CDR3 size: 14 residues. Germline CDR1 is SGHRS and CDR2 is YFSETQ. CDR3 in DNA: TGCGCCAGCAGCTTGGAAGCAGGGACCAATGAGCAGTTCTTC. Protein: CASSLEAGTNEQFF.

This clonotype was detected ten times or more. The genes are TRBV4-3 and TRBJ1-2; tentative D call: TRBD1 (5 bases). Trimming took 2 bases from V and 6 from J, leaving 25 bases between them. Germline V gene sequence: CDR1 LGHNA, CDR2 YSLEER. The CDR3 runs 18 residues. The CDR3 is CASSQFDMGGVPMDGYTF. CDR3 nucleotide sequence: TGCGCCAGCAGCCAATTCGATATGGGGGGGGTCCCTATGGATGGCTACACCTTC.

This clonotype has more than one count but fewer than ten. V and J are TRBV6-6 and TRBJ1-1; D unclear. There are 13 residues in the CDR3. The V gene lost 9 bases and the J gene lost 1 base, with 12 bases spanning the gap. Germline lookup yields CDR1 MNHNY and CDR2 SVGAGI (reference sequence). The CDR3 sequence is CASHLLANTEAFF. As DNA, the CDR3 is TGTGCCAGTCACCTTTTGGCGAACACTGAAGCTTTCTTT.

The gene calls are TRBV4-3 and TRBJ1-2; D perhaps matches TRBD1 (6 bases). The length of the CDR3 is 15 residues. The germline V gene encodes CDR1 LGHNA and CDR2 YSLEER. Trimming cost V 1 base and J 2 bases, with 11 bases left between them. In DNA, the CDR3 is TGCGCCAGCAGCCAAGCCCCGGACAGAAACTATGGCTACACCTTC. This gives the protein CASSQAPDRNYGYTF.

In this sample, this clonotype turned up a few times. J is TRBJ2-5 and V is TRBV4-2; unclear D gene. The V gene lost 0 bases and the J gene lost 5 bases, with 13 bases spanning the gap. CDR3 length: 15 residues. Germline CDR1 LGHNA, CDR2 YNFKEQ. As DNA, the CDR3 is TGTGCCAGCAGCCAAGATTGGCGAGCGTTGGAGACCCAGTACTTC. It encodes CASSQDWRALETQYF.

In its sample, this clonotype was seen many times. The chain recombines TRBV18 with TRBJ1-6; TRBD1 matches at 7 bases. Trimming took 0 bases from V and 7 from J; bases not matched to a gene: 3. CDR3 length: 15 residues. The V gene's germline CDR1 is KGHSH and CDR2 LQKENI. The CDR3 loop reads CASSPPGQKNSPLHF. In DNA form, the CDR3 reads TGTGCCAGCTCACCACCGGGACAGAAAAATTCACCCCTCCACTTT.

This clonotype came up a few times. This rearrangement joins TRBV7-2 to TRBJ1-1; D ambiguous. Deletions cut 3 bases from V and 3 bases from J, with 11 bases between. Per germline, CDR1 SGHTA and CDR2 FQGNSA. This CDR3 is built from 14 residues. CDR3 sequence: CASSFRFGDTEAFF. The DNA for the CDR3 is TGTGCCAGCAGCTTCCGGTTCGGGGACACTGAAGCTTTCTTT.

This clonotype was picked up a small number of times. This chain connects TRBV6-1 to TRBJ1-1, with unresolved D. The CDR3 runs 13 residues. V was cut by 8 bases and J by 0 bases, with 10 bases left in between. Looked up from germline, CDR1 is MNHNS and CDR2 is SASEGT. The CDR3 DNA is TGTGCCAGCGCGGAACTCATGAACACTGAAGCTTTCTTT. Residues: CASAELMNTEAFF.

The table lists this clonotype with many counts. The chain recombines TRBV18 with TRBJ1-1; D not certain. Trimming removed 0 bases from V and 7 bases from J, with 12 bases in between. The germline V gene has CDR1 KGHSH and CDR2 LQKENI. CDR3 size: 14 residues. Written as DNA, the CDR3 is TGTGCCAGCTCACCACCTGTACGCCCATTTGAAGCTTTCTTT. The encoded protein is CASSPPVRPFEAFF.

To note about this clonotype: A read error may be the cause here, since a much bigger clone is one base away. This rearrangement joins TRBV7-9 to TRBJ2-7; possible D gene TRBD1, 6 bases. This CDR3 spans 14 amino acids. In germline, CDR1 is SEHNR, CDR2 FQNEAQ (reference sequence). Trimming stripped 7 bases from V and 0 bases from J, with 13 bases between. The CDR3 nucleotides read TGTGCCAGCATAGTGGGCAGGGGCTCCTACGAGCAGTACTTC. The encoded protein is CASIVGRGSYEQYF. Variable domain in full (rest from reference TRBV7-9 and TRBJ2-7): DTGVSQNPRHKITKRGQNVTFRCDPISEHNRLYWYRQTLGQGPEFLTYFQNEAQLEKSRLLSDRFSAERPKGSFSTLEIQRTEQGDSAMYLCASIVGRGSYEQYFGPGTRLTVT.